Listed below are T cell receptor beta chains from one sample, sequenced in a study of cytomegalovirus exposure and HLA in healthy donors. Sequencing was performed with immunoSEQ multiplex PCR; in TCRdb, only in-frame clones are kept and a portion is missing. The sample carries about 160,000 clones, 84% recorded once. The sample consisted of PBMCs. The receptors come from a young man in good health and CMV-seronegative. CDR3s leave out the opening cysteine and the closing phenylalanine or tryptophan.

j_gene	v_gene	CDR3aa
TRBJ1-3	TRBV5-3	ARSPRTSSGNTIY
TRBJ1-5	TRBV10-3	ASTGTDNQPQH
TRBJ1-2	TRBV19	ASSRQLNYGYT
TRBJ2-1	TRBV19	ASSIGRTYNEQF
TRBJ1-4	TRBV5-1	ASSFGGGDEKLF
TRBJ2-1	TRBV27	ASGAPTGWLGNEQF
TRBJ1-1	TRBV29-1	SAGTGMTEAF
TRBJ2-2	TRBV9	ASSGWTGSGTGELF
TRBJ2-5	TRBV4-1	ASSQDVGTGQETQY
TRBJ2-7	TRBV18	ASSTIRMTGNSYEQY
TRBJ2-7	TRBV6-5	ASSHSEDYEQY
TRBJ2-7	TRBV15	ATSRDENSEQY
TRBJ2-1	TRBV7-6	ASSSRRDGMGGSYNEQF
TRBJ1-3	TRBV5-6	ASSVNRGLGGNTIY
TRBJ2-2	TRBV4-3	ASSSRTGSGELF
TRBJ1-2	TRBV11-2	ASSLERVGGNPEHGYT
TRBJ2-2	TRBV4-1	ASSQASRVLAGELF
TRBJ1-6	TRBV7-9	ASSPGQINSPLH
TRBJ1-5	TRBV18	ASSRGGATNGPNQPQH
TRBJ2-3	TRBV2	ASSDQQRTDTQY
TRBJ1-5	TRBV19	ASSTNRVGYQPQH
TRBJ2-5	TRBV7-9	ASSLGGAQETQY
TRBJ2-1	TRBV15	ATSRAVLADYNEQF
TRBJ1-2	TRBV6-5	ASSYSGRYYYGYT
TRBJ1-2	TRBV6-6	ASSSPTGGNYGYT
TRBJ2-5	TRBV11-2	ASSLLSVQTQY
TRBJ2-3	TRBV5-6	ASSLVGGSTDTQY
TRBJ2-7	TRBV18	ASSPGQSYYEQY
TRBJ2-3	TRBV7-9	ASSLVTSGVDTQY
TRBJ2-5	TRBV9	ASSVGVGRGETQY
TRBJ1-1	TRBV5-1	ASSPSSTGLGTEAF
TRBJ1-5	TRBV28	ASSKTGGFQPQH
TRBJ1-6	TRBV6-5	ASSFAIWTGDSPLH
TRBJ2-1	TRBV4-3	ASSQDLASGSVGNEQF
TRBJ2-7	TRBV5-1	ASSEPGGGEQY
TRBJ1-1	TRBV18	ASSPPGHIGSAF
TRBJ2-3	TRBV5-4	ASSLGGGTADTQY
TRBJ1-3	TRBV28	ASTLTGFPTRSGNTIY
TRBJ2-7	TRBV11-2	ASSLVAGGYEQY
TRBJ2-3	TRBV19	ATGGLAGADTQY
TRBJ1-1	TRBV7-8	ASSWNRGATVEAF
TRBJ1-5	TRBV28	ASSLLPGQGLEPNQPQH
TRBJ2-2	TRBV10-3	AIRGTSGTNTGELF
NA	TRBV7-2	ASSLVSPPASSYEQY
TRBJ2-3	TRBV6-1	ASSELRGTQY
TRBJ1-4	TRBV6-1	ASSEGVTGITKKLF
TRBJ2-7	TRBV7-9	ASSPTPGLAIQAYEQY
TRBJ2-2	TRBV7-6	ASSSSNRGTGELF